This T cell receptor (beta chain) was sequenced in a study of T cell responses to AZD1222 COVID-19 vaccine. General study findings and limits: All repertoire sampling was performed exclusively after the peak T cell response. Donors, mostly white British, included more females; clonal diversity was possibly underestimated.

The method was immunoSEQ multiplex PCR; TCRdb's version includes in-frame clones alone and lacks a portion of them. The repertoire consists of 200,000 or so clones, with approximately 86% occurring once and the leading ten covering over 6%. The CDR3 covers 15 residues. The germline gives CDR1 LGHDT, CDR2 YNNKEL (reference sequence). V lost 4 bases and J lost 10, with 22 bases in between. This clone turned up a few times. Antigen specificity is unknown. The source of this sequence is an adult in good health. This specimen consisted of peripheral blood, obtained on day 0 of AZD1222 vaccination. V gene TRBV3-1 (or the pseudogene TRBV3-2) combines with J gene TRBJ1-2, with TRBD1 as a possible D gene (6 bases). Written as DNA, the CDR3 is TGTGCCAGCAGCCCAGAGACAGGCGGACCCTTCGTCTACACCTTC. It codes for CASSPETGGPFVYTF.